One sample yielded the 5 T cell receptor beta chains listed below, sequenced in a study of cytomegalovirus exposure and HLA in healthy donors. PCR primers comprised 60 Vbeta and 13 Jbeta primers. Generated by immunoSEQ multiplex PCR, the TCRdb table keeps only in-frame clones and is missing some. The sample lists about 150,000 clones; about three quarters were seen once. Sequenced input: PBMCs. These receptor sequences come from a man aged 50-59 years in good health and CMV-seropositive.

Only one count was recorded for this clone. J is TRBJ2-1 and V is TRBV7-2; unclear D gene. The CDR3 length is 15 residues. Trimming left V 8 bases short and J 6 bases short, with 20 bases between. Germline V gene sequence: CDR1 SGHTA, CDR2 FQGNSA. CDR3 amino acids: CASARLLLNSNEQFF. The CDR3, as DNA: TGTGCCAGCGCCAGGCTCTTATTAAATTCCAATGAGCAGTTCTTC.

The gene calls are TRBV27 and TRBJ2-7; 9 bases fit TRBD2. Per germline, CDR1 MNHEY and CDR2 SMNVEV (reference sequence). Unmatched junction bases numbered 5, after V lost 5 bases and J lost 0 bases. The length of the CDR3 is 15 residues. CDR3 sequence reads: CASSVGTSSSYEQYF. As DNA, the CDR3 is TGTGCCAGCAGTGTCGGGACTAGCAGCTCCTACGAGCAGTACTTC.

The CDR3 DNA reads TGTGCCAGCAGTATCGGGACAGGGGGTTCACCCCTCCACTTT. Protein: CASSIGTGGSPLHF. The chain is built from TRBV2 and TRBJ1-6; 11 bases agree with TRBD1. Trimming cost V 5 bases and J 9 bases; bases outside gene matches: 3. The CDR3 extends over 14 amino acids. Germline loops: CDR1 SNHLY, CDR2 FYNNEI.

The chain joins TRBV9 to TRBJ1-1; D gene ambiguous. The CDR3 has 13 residues. Looked up from germline, CDR1 is SGDLS and CDR2 is YYNGEE. The V end was cut by 4 bases, the J end by 3 bases, with 10 bases between. The CDR3 coding sequence is TGTGCCAGCAGCAGGAGCCGGGACACTGAAGCTTTCTTT. Translated, it gives CASSRSRDTEAFF.

The chain uses TRBV27 and TRBJ1-1, with 8 bases that match TRBD1. The CDR3 is 15 residues long. Germline lookup yields CDR1 MNHEY and CDR2 SMNVEV (reference sequence). The trim removed 2 bases at V and 4 bases at J, leaving 6 bases unmatched. CDR3 DNA sequence: TGTGCCAGCAGTTTAGGACAGGGTCTGCGCACTGAAGCTTTCTTT. It encodes CASSLGQGLRTEAFF.